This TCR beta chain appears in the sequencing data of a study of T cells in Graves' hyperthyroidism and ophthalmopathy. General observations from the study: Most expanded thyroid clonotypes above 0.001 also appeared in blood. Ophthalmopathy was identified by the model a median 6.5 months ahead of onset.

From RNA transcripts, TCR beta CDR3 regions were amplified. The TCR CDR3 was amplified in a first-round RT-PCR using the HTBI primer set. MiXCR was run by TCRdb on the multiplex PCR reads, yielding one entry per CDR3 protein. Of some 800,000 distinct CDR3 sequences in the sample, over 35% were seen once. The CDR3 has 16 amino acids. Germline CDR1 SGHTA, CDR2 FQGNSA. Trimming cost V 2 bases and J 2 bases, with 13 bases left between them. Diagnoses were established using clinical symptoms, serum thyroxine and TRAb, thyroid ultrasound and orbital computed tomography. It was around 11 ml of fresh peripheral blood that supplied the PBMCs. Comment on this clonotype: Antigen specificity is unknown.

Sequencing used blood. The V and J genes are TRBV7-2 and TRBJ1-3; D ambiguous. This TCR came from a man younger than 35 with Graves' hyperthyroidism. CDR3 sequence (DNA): TGTGCCAGCAGCTTAAATGGCGGTGGGACTGGAAACACCATATATTTT. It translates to CASSLNGGGTGNTIYF.